This paragraph reports one T cell receptor beta chain. This entry belongs to a study of blood T cell repertoires in COVID-19. For the study at large: Collection of acute and convalescent COVID-19 samples took place in the United States, Italy and Spain. Sources were T cells, B-cell-depleted T cells, or PBMCs; the material itself was cDNA or gDNA.

Some clones are missing from TCRdb's copy, which holds only in-frame ones; the method was immunoSEQ multiplex PCR. The sample consists of fewer than 200,000 clones, about nine tenths of them appearing once. Germline-derived CDR1 and CDR2 are SGHRS and YFSETQ. The length of the CDR3 is 20 residues. Trimming cost V 2 bases and J 2 bases; bases outside gene matches: 11. What was sequenced was peripheral blood. The TCR comes from a man aged 55 to 69 with acute or convalescent COVID-19. This chain connects TRBV5-1 to TRBJ2-2; 14 positions match TRBD2. The CDR3 nucleotides are TGCGCCAGCAGCTTCGACCTCGGACTAGCGGGGGGTCTTAACACCGGGGAGCTGTTTTTT. Translated: CASSFDLGLAGGLNTGELFF.